Following are 14 T cell receptor beta chains from one sample sequenced in a study of T-cell reconstitution after alpha-beta-depleted transplantation in children listed by TCRdb under 2016. What this sample's treatment or condition label stands for: allogeneic hematopoietic cell transplantation with graft depleted of TCRalphabeta T cells and CD19 B cells. The library was made by PCR. The instrument given in TCRdb is Illumina HiSeq 2500. To normalize quantification of the TCRbeta repertoire, the TCR libraries were built with molecular barcoding that relied on unique molecular identifiers. TCRdb reworked the public reads: Q25 trimming with fastp, MiXCR clone assembly, productive beta chains retained. CDR3 protein sequences are deduplicated, and each keeps its most common genes and DNA. For this sample the table gives fewer than 250,000 distinct CDR3 sequences, of which approximately 8.9% were detected only once. The ten top clones hold less than 8% of the sample.

The sample in question was PBMCs, mostly from graft donor cells, obtained 180 days after TCRalphabeta/CD19-depleted stem cell transplant. Receptor source: a male patient younger than 18 who had a stem cell transplant for acute lymphoblastic leukemia, so the T cells may come from the graft donor.

In this sample, this clonotype turned up many times. V is TRBV5-1 and J is TRBJ2-7, with D maybe TRBD1 (6 bases). V was clipped by 7 bases and J by 2 bases, with 16 bases between them. Germline V gene sequence: CDR1 SGHRS, CDR2 YFSETQ. This CDR3 contains 14 residues. CDR3 amino acids: CASALPGHPYEQYF. CDR3 sequence (DNA): TGCGCCAGCGCCCTTCCGGGACACCCCTACGAGCAGTACTTC.

This clonotype was found many times. In DNA form, the CDR3 reads TGCGCCAGCCTCCCGCGGGGGGCATTAACGTTCTTCTGTCAGCCCCAGCATTTT. Translation gives CASLPRGALTFFCQPQHF. The genes are TRBV23-1 and TRBJ1-5; D perhaps matches TRBD1 (6 bases). TRBV23-1 is an ORF; its function is uncertain. The ends were cut back, 8 bases at V and 6 bases at J, with 29 bases in the middle. CDR3 length: 18 amino acids.

Details on this clonotype: A much larger clone lies a single base off, so this may be a read error. The chain carries TRBV12-3 or TRBV12-4 and TRBJ2-1; 8 nucleotides align to TRBD1. The junction had 12 bases not matched to a gene; V was cut back by 6 bases and J by 8 bases. The CDR3 is 15 amino acids. CDR3 DNA sequence: TGTGCCAGCAGCTTGATGGCAGGGGGCAACGATGAGCAGTTCTTC. It translates to CASSLMAGGNDEQFF.

This clonotype has a count of ten or more. This sequence joins TRBV6-5 and TRBJ2-3; TRBD1 or TRBD2 may be the D gene (6 bases each). V was shortened by 6 bases and J by 2 bases, with 12 bases between the two germline ends. The length of the CDR3 is 14 residues. Germline values: CDR1 MNHEY, CDR2 SVGAGI. CDR3 loop: CASSNGGITDTQYF. In nucleotides, the CDR3 is TGTGCCAGCAGCAACGGGGGCATCACAGATACGCAGTATTTT.

On this clonotype itself: This may arise from a read error, as a much more abundant clone is one base away. V gene TRBV9 combines with J gene TRBJ1-3; 7 bases match TRBD1. CDR1 is SGDLS and CDR2 is YYNGEE in the germline V gene. The CDR3 is 16 amino acids. The V and J ends lost 1 base and 4 bases, in that order; junction bases with no gene match: 8. In nucleotides, the CDR3 is TGTGCCAGCAGCGTAACCGGGACAGCTAGCGGAAACACCATATATTTT. Translated: CASSVTGTASGNTIYF.

As regards this clonotype: A clone one base away is much larger, so this may be a read error. The rearrangement joins TRBV12-3 or TRBV12-4 to TRBJ2-6, with D possibly TRBD1 on 5 matching bases. The CDR3 contains 15 residues. The CDR3 sequence: CASSFRASAANVLTF. The CDR3 DNA is TGTGCCAGCAGTTTCAGGGCCTCTGCGGCCAACGTCCTGACTTTC.

This clonotype was seen repeatedly, ten times or more. V usage is TRBV28 and J usage is TRBJ1-1, with a tentative D call TRBD1 (6 bases). Trimming removed 3 bases at V and 10 bases at J, with 12 bases between. This CDR3 comprises 12 residues. Germline CDR1 is MDHEN and CDR2 is SYDVKM. The CDR3 loop is CASSFPQGSAFF. The CDR3 nucleotides are TGTGCCAGCAGTTTCCCACAGGGTTCAGCTTTCTTT.

This clonotype occurred a few times. This rearrangement joins TRBV4-3 to TRBJ1-2, with D perhaps matching TRBD1 (5 bases). Germline V lookup: CDR1 LGHNA, CDR2 YSLEER. This CDR3 has 15 amino acids. V was clipped by 4 bases and J by 0 bases, with 12 bases between them. The CDR3 DNA follows: TGCGCCAGCAGCCTAAGTGGGGGGACTAACTATGGCTACACCTTC. Translation gives CASSLSGGTNYGYTF.

This clonotype has at least ten counts. The chain combines TRBV7-2 with TRBJ2-7; tentatively, D is TRBD1 or TRBD2 (5 bases each). Trimming took off 3 bases at V and 4 bases at J, with 16 bases between the two ends. Germline values: CDR1 SGHTA, CDR2 FQGNSA. This CDR3 contains 15 residues. CDR3 nucleotide sequence: TGTGCCAGCAGCTTTAAGGGGCGGGCTTCTTACGAGCAGTACTTC. It encodes CASSFKGRASYEQYF.

Ten or more counts support this clonotype. The chain joins TRBV7-2 to TRBJ1-4, with D hard to call. CDR1 is SGHTA and CDR2 is FQGNSA in the germline V gene. The germline V and J ends were trimmed by 3 bases and 12 bases, with 14 bases remaining between them. The CDR3 contains 13 residues. The CDR3 loop reads CASSFWIGEELFF. The CDR3 DNA is TGTGCCAGCAGCTTTTGGATTGGCGAAGAACTGTTTTTT.

This clonotype was observed many times. The chain employs TRBV12-3 or TRBV12-4 and TRBJ2-2; tentatively, D is TRBD1 (5 bases). The CDR3 has 14 residues. Trimming left V 6 bases short and J 0 bases short, with 8 bases between. CDR3 bases: TGTGCCAGCAGCCTGACAGCGAACACCGGGGAGCTGTTTTTT. As protein: CASSLTANTGELFF.

This clonotype has more than one count but fewer than ten. The chain combines TRBV12-3 or TRBV12-4 with TRBJ1-2; D perhaps matches TRBD1 (5 bases). The CDR3 contains 15 residues. V was pared by 0 bases and J by 4 bases, with 12 bases between. The CDR3 loop reads CASSLAGTPFYGYTF. CDR3 DNA: TGTGCCAGCAGTTTAGCGGGGACGCCCTTCTATGGCTACACCTTC.

In this sample, this clonotype turned up many times. The rearrangement joins TRBV14 to TRBJ1-3, with no clear D. From germline, CDR1 is SGHDN and CDR2 FVKESK. The CDR3 is made up of 17 amino acids. V lost 4 bases and J lost 0, with 16 bases in between. Written as DNA, the CDR3 is TGTGCCAGCAGCCCTCCCAGAACGCTCCTCTCTGGAAACACCATATATTTT. Amino acids: CASSPPRTLLSGNTIYF.

In this sample, this clonotype turned up many times. The CDR3 coding sequence is TGTGCCAGCAGTTTAAGGGAGGGACAGGCGAATGAAAAACTGTTTTTT. Protein sequence: CASSLREGQANEKLFF. The chain combines TRBV27 with TRBJ1-4; 8 nucleotides agree with TRBD1. Germline V gene lookup returns CDR1 MNHEY and CDR2 SMNVEV (reference sequence). The CDR3 runs 16 residues. V gave up 2 bases and J gave up 5 bases; unmatched junction bases: 7.